Shown below are 31 T cell receptor beta chains from a single sample sequenced in a study of Graves' ophthalmopathy and Graves' hyperthyroidism. CDR3 regions of TCR beta were amplified from RNA transcripts. Second-round multiplex PCR came after first-round RT-PCR with HTBI primers. MiXCR, run by TCRdb on the multiplex PCR reads, gives a single entry per CDR3 protein. This table has about 180,000 distinct CDR3 sequences, roughly 37% appearing once. The sample comprised peripheral blood. These receptors all stem from a woman in her thirties or forties with Graves' ophthalmopathy.

In this sample, this clonotype turned up many times. This chain connects TRBV7-9 to TRBJ1-1, with TRBD1 matching over 7 bases. The CDR3 loop spans 12 amino acids. V gave up 5 bases and J gave up 8 bases; unmatched junction bases: 5. Germline V gene sequence: CDR1 SEHNR, CDR2 FQNEAQ (reference sequence). CDR3 sequence reads: CASSRGDSEAFF. The CDR3 nucleotides read TGTGCCAGCAGCCGTGGGGACAGCGAAGCTTTCTTT. Looking up the rest from reference TRBV7-9 and TRBJ1-1 gives the full variable domain: DTGVSQNPRHKITKRGQNVTFRCDPISEHNRLYWYRQTLGQGPEFLTYFQNEAQLEKSRLLSDRFSAERPKGSFSTLEIQRTEQGDSAMYLCASSRGDSEAFFGQGTRLTVV.

This clonotype was seen repeatedly, ten times or more. The chain carries TRBV3-1 and TRBJ2-7, with D hard to call. The CDR3 length is 14 residues. In germline, CDR1 is LGHDT, CDR2 YNNKEL (reference sequence). Between the trimmed V and J ends, which lost 2 bases and 2 bases, there was a span of 10 bases. This CDR3 is CASSQNTGAYEQYF. The CDR3 DNA follows: TGTGCCAGCAGCCAAAACACGGGTGCCTACGAGCAGTACTTC.

A single count supports this clonotype. This chain links TRBV20-1 with TRBJ2-5, with D hard to call. V lost 6 bases and J lost 2, with 13 bases in between. CDR3 length: 13 residues. Looked up from germline, CDR1 is DFQATT and CDR2 is SNEGSKA (reference sequence). This chain's CDR3 is CSAHPRGQETQYF. DNA for the CDR3: TGCAGTGCCCACCCCCGAGGTCAAGAGACCCAGTACTTC.

This clonotype appeared many times. The chain recombines TRBV5-1 with TRBJ2-7; TRBD1 might be the D (5 bases). The CDR3 contains 13 residues. Trimming took off 4 bases at V and 3 bases at J, with 11 bases between the two ends. From germline, CDR1 is SGHRS and CDR2 YFSETQ. The CDR3 bases are TGCGCCAGCAGCCCGGACATGGGCTACGAGCAGTACTTC. It is translated as CASSPDMGYEQYF.

This clonotype has at least ten counts. The genes are TRBV25-1 and TRBJ1-3; no clear D gene. Trimming left V 7 bases short and J 0 bases short, with 7 bases between. CDR3 length: 13 amino acids. CDR1 and CDR2 from the germline V gene are MGHDK and SYGVNS. CDR3 nucleotide sequence: TGTGCCAGCAATCCCAACTCTGGAAACACCATATATTTT. Its translation: CASNPNSGNTIYF.

This clonotype was seen at least ten times. The V and J genes are TRBV6-5 and TRBJ1-3; 7 bases are a match to TRBD1. Germline V gene data show CDR1 as MNHEY and CDR2 as SVGAGI. V gave up 0 bases and J gave up 2 bases; unmatched junction bases: 4. This CDR3 comprises 16 residues. The DNA of the CDR3 is TGTGCCAGCAGTTACTCAGGACAGGAGCCTGGAAACACCATATATTTT. It is translated as CASSYSGQEPGNTIYF.

There are many counts of this clonotype. This sequence joins TRBV27 and TRBJ1-6; D remains unclear. Germline lookup yields CDR1 MNHEY and CDR2 SMNVEV (reference sequence). Trimming took off 6 bases at V and 8 bases at J, with 8 bases between the two ends. This CDR3 has 12 residues. Written as DNA, the CDR3 is TGTGCCAGCAGCGACGGGGATTCACCCCTCCACTTT. Translation: CASSDGDSPLHF.

This clonotype was detected many times. The chain is built from TRBV6-2 or TRBV6-3 and TRBJ2-7; 9 nucleotides agree with TRBD2. The CDR3 runs to 16 residues. J lost 2 bases, V lost 6 bases, and 11 bases had no gene match. Germline V gives CDR1 MNHEY, CDR2 SVGEGT. CDR3 protein: CASSRLGLAVAYEQYF. The CDR3 nucleotides are TGTGCCAGCAGCCGCCTGGGACTAGCAGTAGCCTACGAGCAGTACTTC.

CDR3 in DNA: TGTGCCAGCAGACACCGGGACAGGGGCGCGGGGAATCAGCCCCAGCATTTT. Amino acid sequence: CASRHRDRGAGNQPQHF. The chain is built from TRBV6-1 and TRBJ1-5; the match to TRBD1 covers 10 bases. The CDR3 is made up of 17 amino acids. The V segment lost 6 bases and the J segment 4 bases; nucleotides outside the gene matches: 12. Germline loops: CDR1 MNHNS, CDR2 SASEGT.

This clonotype has a count of ten or more. The chain's CDR3 is CASSINQLAETETQYF. The CDR3 DNA follows: TGTGCCAGCAGTATCAACCAACTAGCGGAGACAGAGACCCAGTACTTC. The genes are TRBV7-8 and TRBJ2-5; 8 bases agree with TRBD2. The CDR3 length is 16 residues. V lost 6 bases and J lost 4; bases outside the gene matches: 13. CDR1 and CDR2 (germline): SGHVS, FQNEAQ.

This clonotype occurred a few times. V is TRBV12-3 or TRBV12-4 and J is TRBJ1-1, with D unresolved. V was shortened by 4 bases and J by 3 bases, with 12 bases between the two germline ends. This CDR3 spans 14 amino acids. The CDR3 sequence is CASSYLGFYTEAFF. The DNA for the CDR3 is TGTGCCAGCAGTTACTTGGGGTTTTACACTGAAGCTTTCTTT.

This clonotype was found many times. CDR3 amino acids: CASSLHPTTGGIRTTQYF. CDR3 coding DNA: TGCGCCAGCAGCCTCCACCCGACGACAGGGGGGATTAGGACGACCCAGTACTTC. The chain couples TRBV4-1 to TRBJ2-5, with 9 bases lining up with TRBD1. CDR3 length: 18 residues. V lost 4 bases to trimming and J lost 7 bases; unmatched junction nucleotides: 19. The germline CDR1 and CDR2 sequences are MGHRA and YSYEKL.

The sample holds many counts of this clonotype. The rearrangement joins TRBV12-3 or TRBV12-4 to TRBJ2-2, with a weak D call TRBD1 (6 bases). Trimming removed 7 bases at V and 4 bases at J, with 16 bases between. This CDR3 has 15 amino acids. CDR3 DNA: TGTGCCAGCACCCCACCGGGACACCGCACCGGGGAGCTGTTTTTT. Translated, it gives CASTPPGHRTGELFF.

The chain joins TRBV11-2 to TRBJ2-7; 8 positions agree with TRBD1. The trim removed 1 base at V and 6 bases at J, leaving 2 bases unmatched. Germline V lookup: CDR1 SGHAT, CDR2 FQNNGV. The CDR3 runs to 13 residues. The CDR3 DNA reads as TGTGCCAGCAGCTTAGGGACAGGGACCGAGCAGTACTTC. Translation gives CASSLGTGTEQYF.

In its sample, this clonotype was seen many times. This sequence joins TRBV29-1 and TRBJ2-2, with D possibly TRBD2 on 5 matching bases. The CDR3 sequence is 13 residues long. Germline V gene lookup returns CDR1 SQVTM and CDR2 ANQGSEA. DNA of the CDR3: TGCACCCTACTGGAGGAGTACACCGGGGAGCTGTTTTTT. Amino acids: CTLLEEYTGELFF.

The genes are TRBV11-2 and TRBJ1-2; 11 positions agree with TRBD1. V trimming: 2 bases; J trimming: 8 bases; junction bases outside the gene matches: 13. Per germline, CDR1 SGHAT and CDR2 FQNNGV. This CDR3 has 17 residues. The CDR3 spells CASSLRNQGQGASGYTF. The CDR3 DNA is TGTGCCAGCAGCTTAAGGAACCAAGGACAGGGGGCGAGCGGCTACACCTTC.

This clonotype was seen more than once but under ten times. In DNA form, the CDR3 reads TGTGCCATCAGTGAGTCACAGGGGGCGTACGAGCAGTACTTC. It yields the protein CAISESQGAYEQYF. The chain joins TRBV10-3 to TRBJ2-7; 9 positions match TRBD1. This CDR3 has 14 residues. Trimming took 0 bases from V and 4 from J; bases not matched to a gene: 1. Germline CDR1 and CDR2: ENHRY and SYGVKD.

This clonotype has at least ten counts. This chain links TRBV4-3 with TRBJ1-1; 7 bases match TRBD1. This CDR3 spans 14 amino acids. Germline V gene lookup returns CDR1 LGHNA and CDR2 YSLEER. V shed 0 bases and J 6 bases; nucleotides not matched to a gene: 4. The CDR3 coding sequence is TGCGCCAGCAGCCAAGATGCAGGGGGGCCTGAAGCTTTCTTT. As protein: CASSQDAGGPEAFF.

This clonotype was observed many times. The genes are TRBV6-1 and TRBJ1-5; TRBD1 matches at 8 bases. The ends lost 2 bases at V and 4 bases at J; junction bases unmatched: 1. The CDR3 spans 14 residues. Germline V CDR1 and CDR2: MNHNS, SASEGT. This CDR3 is CASSEQGANQPQHF. CDR3 in DNA: TGTGCCAGCAGTGAACAGGGGGCTAATCAGCCCCAGCATTTT.

J is TRBJ1-1 and V is TRBV11-2; 10 nucleotides match TRBD1. The CDR3 is 13 amino acids. CDR1 and CDR2 (germline): SGHAT, FQNNGV. V was clipped by 4 bases and J by 8 bases; unmatched bases: 4. CDR3 sequence: CASSSDRGPEAFF. CDR3 coding DNA: TGTGCCAGCAGCTCCGACAGGGGGCCGGAAGCTTTCTTT.

Comments on this clonotype: Relative to the germline gene, one junction end is altered; a read error may explain this. The chain has TRBV7-8 and TRBJ2-5; D remains ambiguous. CDR3 size: 15 residues. The germline V gene encodes CDR1 SGHVS and CDR2 FQNEAQ. In DNA, the CDR3 is TGTGCCAGCAGCTTGGGATATTGGTACCAAGAGGCCCAGTACTTC. The encoded protein is CASSLGYWYQEAQYF.

This clonotype was seen repeatedly, ten times or more. The chain recombines TRBV3-1 with TRBJ2-5; either TRBD1 or TRBD2 may fit D (6 bases each). Germline V gives CDR1 LGHDT, CDR2 YNNKEL (reference sequence). V dropped 1 base and J dropped 5 bases, with 11 bases sitting between them. The CDR3 is 14 amino acids. The CDR3 here is CASSQVGGLETQYF. As DNA, the CDR3 is TGTGCCAGCAGCCAAGTTGGGGGGCTGGAGACCCAGTACTTC.

This clonotype came up many times. The chain couples TRBV28 to TRBJ1-2, with a tentative D call TRBD1 (5 bases). V was pared by 6 bases and J by 6 bases, with 11 bases between. The CDR3 totals 12 residues. CDR1 MDHEN and CDR2 SYDVKM come from the germline V gene. The CDR3 coding sequence is TGTGCCAGCAGAGACAGTGCCAATGGCTACACCTTC. It specifies CASRDSANGYTF.

This clonotype was seen many times. The chain carries TRBV19 and TRBJ1-3, with TRBD1 matching over 7 bases. Unmatched junction bases numbered 9, after V lost 7 bases and J lost 0 bases. Germline-derived CDR1 and CDR2 are LNHDA and SQIVND (reference sequence). The CDR3 is 16 amino acids. The CDR3 protein is CASKPGQRISGNTIYF. CDR3 sequence (DNA): TGTGCCAGTAAACCGGGACAGCGCATCTCTGGAAACACCATATATTTT.

The rearrangement joins TRBV14 to TRBJ2-2; D is unresolved. Germline V gene data show CDR1 as SGHDN and CDR2 as FVKESK. The ends were cut back, 3 bases at V and 7 bases at J, with 21 bases in the middle. The CDR3 is made up of 17 amino acids. CDR3 DNA sequence: TGTGCCAGCAGCCATAATCTCGGCTTGGGCCTGGGCGGGGAGCTGTTTTTT. This translates into CASSHNLGLGLGGELFF.

This chain links TRBV28 with TRBJ1-5; D unresolved. This CDR3 is built from 11 residues. The V gene's germline CDR1 is MDHEN and CDR2 SYDVKM. Trimming pared 9 bases from V and 7 bases from J, leaving 10 bases between. CDR3 sequence reads: CARDTWQPQHF. CDR3 nucleotides: TGTGCCAGGGATACGTGGCAGCCCCAGCATTTT.

Here the CDR3 reads CASSLEAGLAKNIQYF. DNA for the CDR3: TGTGCCAGCAGCTTAGAAGCAGGGCTAGCCAAAAACATTCAGTACTTC. The chain uses TRBV7-8 and TRBJ2-4; D may be TRBD1 (5 bases). Germline V gene data show CDR1 as SGHVS and CDR2 as FQNEAQ. The CDR3 is 16 amino acids. Trimming shortened V by 1 base and J by 0 bases, and 10 bases separated the two germline ends. Using reference TRBV7-8 and TRBJ2-4 for the parts outside the CDR3, the full variable domain is GAGVSQSPRYKVAKRGQDVALRCDPISGHVSLFWYQQALGQGPEFLTYFQNEAQLDKSGLPSDRFFAERPEGSVSTLKIQRTQQEDSAVYLCASSLEAGLAKNIQYFGAGTRLSVL.

This clonotype came up many times. This chain uses TRBV2 with TRBJ1-1; 7 bases are a match to TRBD1. Germline CDR1 and CDR2: SNHLY and FYNNEI. Unmatched junction bases numbered 7, after V lost 7 bases and J lost 2 bases. The CDR3 has 14 amino acids. In DNA, the CDR3 is TGTGCCAGCATCGAACAGGGGATCAACACTGAAGCTTTCTTT. This gives the protein CASIEQGINTEAFF. Full variable domain (remainder filled in from reference TRBV2 and TRBJ1-1): EPEVTQTPSHQVTQMGQEVILRCVPISNHLYFYWYRQILGQKVEFLVSFYNNEISEKSEIFDDQFSVERPDGSNFTLKIRSTKLEDSAMYFCASIEQGINTEAFFGQGTRLTVV.

This clonotype appeared a few times. This chain uses TRBV6-5 with TRBJ1-6; unclear D gene. V shed 2 bases and J shed 4 bases, with 6 bases lying between them. The germline CDR1 and CDR2 sequences are MNHEY and SVGAGI. This CDR3 contains 14 residues. CDR3 in amino acids: CASSYREYNSPLHF. The CDR3 bases are TGTGCCAGCAGTTACCGGGAGTATAATTCACCCCTCCACTTT.

This clonotype was recorded only once. The chain links TRBV6-1 to TRBJ2-7, with D perhaps matching TRBD2 (5 bases). Deletions cut 8 bases from V and 6 bases from J, with 23 bases between. CDR1 and CDR2 (germline): MNHNS, SASEGT. The CDR3 consists of 15 residues. The CDR3 protein is CASSPDLGAWGEQYF. The DNA for the CDR3 is TGTGCCAGCTCGCCAGACTTGGGAGCTTGGGGCGAGCAGTACTTC.

The chain couples TRBV28 to TRBJ1-5; D is ambiguous. V was trimmed by 5 bases and J by 4 bases, leaving 12 bases between them. CDR1 and CDR2 (germline): MDHEN, SYDVKM. There are 14 residues in the CDR3. CDR3 loop: CASSIPAANQPQHF. CDR3 in DNA: TGTGCCAGCAGTATCCCAGCTGCAAATCAGCCCCAGCATTTT.